The 2 T cell receptor beta chains listed next were all sequenced from one sample in a study of shared clonotypes between healthy human individuals. Here immunoSEQ multiplex PCR was the method, and the copy in TCRdb shows in-frame clones only, minus some. The sample records about 1.1 million clones, approximately 80% being singletons. The sample consisted of memory CD4+ T cells from PBMCs. The subset here: CD45RA-negative fraction. The receptor set was obtained from a man between 18 and 35 years old in good health. Some clones in this sample may be carry-over from other donors' samples.

The chain carries TRBV5-1 and TRBJ2-1, with TRBD2 matching over 8 bases. V lost 3 bases, J lost 9 bases, and 8 bases stayed unmatched. From germline, CDR1 is SGHRS and CDR2 YFSETQ. The CDR3 has 14 amino acids. The CDR3 nucleotides read TGCGCCAGCAGCTCCGGGACTAGGGGTAGTGAGCAGTTCTTC. This translates into CASSSGTRGSEQFF.

The sample holds a few counts of this clone. The gene calls are TRBV5-6 and TRBJ1-2, with D possibly TRBD1 on 6 matching bases. This CDR3 has 15 amino acids. V gave up 6 bases and J gave up 5 bases, with 20 bases separating them. CDR1 and CDR2 (germline): SGHDT, YYEEEE. CDR3 amino acids: CASTRRGNALYGYTF. The CDR3 DNA reads TGTGCCAGCACCCGGAGGGGGAATGCGCTATATGGCTACACCTTC.